The text below deals with one TCR beta chain. Antigen unknown. This specimen belongs to a study of graft-versus-host responses after intestinal transplantation. The study's findings and limits: GvH clones were identified in recipient marrow, with some first appearing in ileum or blood.

Germline CDR1 is KGHSH and CDR2 is LQKENI. The CDR3 sequence is 15 residues long. Trimming shortened V by 2 bases and J by 4 bases, and 14 bases separated the two germline ends. Using immunoSEQ multiplex PCR, the repertoire was profiled, and TCRdb retains in-frame clones only, with some absent. The table lists about 29,000 clones, 85% to 95% of them singletons, with 0.72% in the top ten. This sequence joins TRBV18 and TRBJ2-5; D uncertain. Here the sequenced sample was PBMCs, taken approximately 66 days after intestinal transplant. This clonotype was sampled from a human patient who received an intestinal transplant, so some T cells may come from the graft donor. The CDR3 DNA follows: TGTGCCAGCTCACCAGGCGCTCTCATGAGAGAGACCCAGTACTTC. It codes for CASSPGALMRETQYF.